This T cell receptor (beta chain) is from a study of blood T cell repertoires in COVID-19. At the level of the study: COVID-19 samples, acute and convalescent, were from the United States, Italy and Spain. In each case, the material was cDNA or gDNA derived from T cells, B-cell-depleted T cells, or PBMCs.

Produced via immunoSEQ multiplex PCR; TCRdb's table is partial and in-frame only. The top ten clones hold 2% to 3% of a sample with almost 55,000 clones, approximately 81% of them seen once. This clone has only one observation. The sequencing input was peripheral blood. The TCR originated in a man aged 45-65 years with acute or convalescent COVID-19.

The CDR3 reads CASTPREGLSDTQYF. DNA for the CDR3: TGTGCCAGCACTCCCCGGGAGGGCCTTTCAGATACGCAGTATTTT. This sequence joins TRBV27 and TRBJ2-3; 8 bases fit TRBD2. The CDR3 runs to 15 residues. V dropped 7 bases and J dropped 4; count of bases not matched to a gene: 10. The germline gives CDR1 MNHEY, CDR2 SMNVEV (reference sequence).